These 15 T cell receptor beta chains originate from one sample sequenced in a study of CD8 T cells in Susac syndrome. With random hexamers, reverse transcription was performed on about 0.45 to 1 ug of RNA. Using its own MiXCR run on the immunoSEQ multiplex PCR reads, TCRdb lists one record per CDR3 protein. The sample records roughly 300,000 distinct CDR3 sequences, roughly 81% being singletons. The sample comprised CD8+ T cells from PBMCs. The receptors originated from a human donor with multiple sclerosis.

The CDR3 is CASSPQEDRDTEAFF. The CDR3 region has the DNA TGTGCCAGCAGCCCCCAAGAGGACAGGGACACTGAAGCTTTCTTT. The V and J genes are TRBV7-9 and TRBJ1-1; TRBD1 matches at 8 bases. V gave up 5 bases and J gave up 3 bases; unmatched junction bases: 8. Germline CDR1 reads SEHNR; CDR2 reads FQNEAQ (reference sequence). The length of the CDR3 is 15 residues. Complete variable domain (other parts from reference TRBV7-9 and TRBJ1-1): DTGVSQNPRHKITKRGQNVTFRCDPISEHNRLYWYRQTLGQGPEFLTYFQNEAQLEKSRLLSDRFSAERPKGSFSTLEIQRTEQGDSAMYLCASSPQEDRDTEAFFGQGTRLTVV.

This rearrangement joins TRBV5-6 to TRBJ1-6; D is unresolved. V was clipped by 2 bases and J by 6 bases, with 3 bases between them. CDR3 length equals 12 residues. Germline CDR1 reads SGHDT; CDR2 reads YYEEEE. The CDR3 nucleotides read TGTGCCAGCAGCTTCGTTAATTCACCCCTCCACTTT. Its translation: CASSFVNSPLHF.

The V gene is TRBV20-1, the J gene TRBJ1-6; D unclear. The CDR3 has 10 amino acids. V was pared by 5 bases and J by 9 bases, with 5 bases between. Germline V gene data show CDR1 as DFQATT and CDR2 as SNEGSKA (reference sequence). DNA for the CDR3: TGCAGTGCTCCCGGTTCACCCCTCCACTTT. Translation: CSAPGSPLHF.

The rearrangement links TRBV20-1 to TRBJ1-5; D may be TRBD1 (6 bases). This CDR3 has 12 residues. In germline, CDR1 is DFQATT, CDR2 SNEGSKA (reference sequence). V was shortened by 3 bases and J by 11 bases, with 14 bases between the two germline ends. The chain's CDR3 is CSASLRGRTQHF. The CDR3 nucleotides read TGCAGTGCTAGTCTCAGGGGTCGGACCCAGCATTTT.

This clonotype was observed a handful of times. The gene calls are TRBV7-9 and TRBJ2-5; D gene uncertain. Germline V lookup: CDR1 SEHNR, CDR2 FQNEAQ (reference sequence). The V gene lost 5 bases and the J gene lost 2 bases, with 3 bases spanning the gap. The CDR3 loop spans 11 amino acids. The CDR3 is CASSEQETQYF. In DNA form, the CDR3 reads TGTGCCAGCAGCGAACAAGAGACCCAGTACTTC. Variable domain in full (rest from reference TRBV7-9 and TRBJ2-5): DTGVSQNPRHKITKRGQNVTFRCDPISEHNRLYWYRQTLGQGPEFLTYFQNEAQLEKSRLLSDRFSAERPKGSFSTLEIQRTEQGDSAMYLCASSEQETQYFGPGTRLLVL.

The CDR3 reads CASSLNPLFYSPLHF. In DNA, the CDR3 is TGTGCCAGCAGTTTGAACCCACTCTTTTATTCACCCCTCCACTTT. V usage is TRBV27 and J usage is TRBJ1-6; D unresolved. This CDR3 comprises 15 residues. Germline loops: CDR1 MNHEY, CDR2 SMNVEV (reference sequence). V gave up 3 bases and J gave up 8 bases, with 14 bases separating them.

The chain couples TRBV6-1 to TRBJ2-7; tentative D call: TRBD1 (6 bases). Trimming pared 7 bases from V and 4 bases from J, leaving 11 bases between. The CDR3 runs to 12 residues. CDR1 MNHNS and CDR2 SASEGT come from the germline V gene. In DNA, the CDR3 is TGTGCCAGCATCCAGGGGCCGTACGAGCAGTACTTC. Protein: CASIQGPYEQYF.

The rearrangement joins TRBV6-2 or TRBV6-3 to TRBJ2-1, with 11 bases lining up with TRBD2. The CDR3 is 19 residues long. Germline values: CDR1 MNHEY, CDR2 SVGEGT. V was pared by 4 bases and J by 4 bases, with 15 bases of the junction left unmatched. The CDR3 is CASSWGGLAGFPLYNEQFF. CDR3 bases: TGTGCCAGCAGTTGGGGAGGACTAGCGGGTTTTCCTTTGTACAATGAGCAGTTCTTC.

V and J are TRBV6-5 and TRBJ2-1, with 7 bases matching TRBD2. Looked up from germline, CDR1 is MNHEY and CDR2 is SVGAGI. Unmatched junction bases numbered 7, after V lost 4 bases and J lost 4 bases. The CDR3 is 15 amino acids. This chain's CDR3 is CASSSPSSGYNEQFF. Written as DNA, the CDR3 is TGTGCCAGCAGTTCTCCATCTAGCGGTTACAATGAGCAGTTCTTC.

The J gene is TRBJ1-3, the V gene TRBV4-1, with TRBD1 matching 8 bases. Germline assignment: CDR1 MGHRA and CDR2 YSYEKL. Losses at the gene ends were 5 bases for V and 3 bases for J; bases not matched to a gene: 9. This CDR3 is 16 amino acids long. CDR3 residues: CASSVRTGKRGNTIYF. The CDR3 nucleotides read TGCGCCAGCAGCGTTCGGACAGGGAAGCGTGGAAACACCATATATTTT.

The chain joins TRBV6-6 to TRBJ2-1; tentatively, D is TRBD2 (6 bases). Trimming cost V 4 bases and J 2 bases, with 15 bases left between them. The CDR3 loop spans 16 amino acids. CDR1 is MNHNY, CDR2 SVGAGI, per germline (reference sequence). This CDR3 reads CASSSSGTATYNEQFF. In nucleotides, the CDR3 is TGTGCCAGCAGTTCGTCCGGGACTGCGACCTACAATGAGCAGTTCTTC.

This sequence joins TRBV28 and TRBJ1-5, with unresolved D. CDR1 is MDHEN and CDR2 is SYDVKM in the germline V gene. Trimming took off 3 bases at V and 7 bases at J, with 10 bases between the two ends. The CDR3 totals 13 residues. The CDR3 here is CASSLILGQPQHF. The DNA for the CDR3 is TGTGCCAGCAGTTTGATCTTGGGGCAGCCCCAGCATTTT.

This clonotype occurred a few times. This chain links TRBV19 with TRBJ2-2; D perhaps matches TRBD1 (5 bases). Trimming pared 5 bases from V and 6 bases from J, leaving 7 bases between. The CDR3 has 12 residues. Germline V gives CDR1 LNHDA, CDR2 SQIVND (reference sequence). CDR3 sequence: CASSLTAGELFF. The CDR3 DNA is TGTGCCAGTAGTCTGACAGCCGGGGAGCTGTTTTTT.

The CDR3 here is CASRGLAGITDTQYF. The CDR3 DNA follows: TGTGCCAGCAGGGGACTAGCGGGGATCACAGATACGCAGTATTTT. V and J are TRBV6-5 and TRBJ2-3, with TRBD2 matching over 13 bases. J lost 2 bases, V lost 6 bases, and 2 bases had no gene match. The CDR3 runs to 15 residues. Per the germline V gene, CDR1 is MNHEY and CDR2 is SVGAGI.

The rearrangement joins TRBV6-2 or TRBV6-3 to TRBJ2-2, with 14 bases lining up with TRBD2. Germline V gene sequence: CDR1 MNHEY, CDR2 SVGEGT. V gave up 6 bases and J gave up 5 bases; unmatched junction bases: 8. The CDR3 is made up of 17 amino acids. The CDR3: CASSPTSGRGGTGELFF. The DNA of the CDR3 is TGTGCCAGCAGCCCGACTAGCGGGAGGGGCGGAACCGGGGAGCTGTTTTTT.